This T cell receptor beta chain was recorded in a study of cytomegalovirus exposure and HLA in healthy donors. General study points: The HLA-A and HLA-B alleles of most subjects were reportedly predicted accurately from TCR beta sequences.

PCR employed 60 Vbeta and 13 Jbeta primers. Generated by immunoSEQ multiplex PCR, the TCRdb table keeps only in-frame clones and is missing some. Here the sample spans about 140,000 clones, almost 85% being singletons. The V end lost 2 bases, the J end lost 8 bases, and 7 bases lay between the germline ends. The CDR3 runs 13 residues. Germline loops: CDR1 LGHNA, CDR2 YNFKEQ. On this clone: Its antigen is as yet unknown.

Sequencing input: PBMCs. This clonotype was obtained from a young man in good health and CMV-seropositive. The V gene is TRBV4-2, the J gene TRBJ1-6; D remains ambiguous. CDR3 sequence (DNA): TGTGCCAGCAGCCAATACGAGGATTCACCCCTCCACTTT. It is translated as CASSQYEDSPLHF.